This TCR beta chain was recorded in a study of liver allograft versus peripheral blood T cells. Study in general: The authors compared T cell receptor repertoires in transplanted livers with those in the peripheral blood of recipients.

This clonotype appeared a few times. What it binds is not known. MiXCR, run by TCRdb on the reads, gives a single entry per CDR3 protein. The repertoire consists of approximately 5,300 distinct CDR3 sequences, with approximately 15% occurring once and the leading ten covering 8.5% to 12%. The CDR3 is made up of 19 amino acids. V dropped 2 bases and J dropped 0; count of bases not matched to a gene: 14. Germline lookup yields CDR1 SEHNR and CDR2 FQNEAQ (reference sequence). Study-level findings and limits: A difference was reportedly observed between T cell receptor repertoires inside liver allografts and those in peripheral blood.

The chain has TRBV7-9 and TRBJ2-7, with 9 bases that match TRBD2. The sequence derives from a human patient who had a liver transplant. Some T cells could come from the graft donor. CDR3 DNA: TGTGCCAGCAGCTTATTTGGGTATGCGGGAGGGCCGCCCTCCTACGAGCAGTACTTC. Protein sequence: CASSLFGYAGGPPSYEQYF.